Presented here are 21 T cell receptor beta chains from one specimen sequenced in a study of glioma-infiltrating T cells after dendritic cell vaccination. Assay used: immunoSEQ multiplex PCR; TCRdb lists only in-frame clones, some missing. The sample shows roughly 100,000 clones, roughly 84% of them seen only once. The starting material was blood, obtained before dendritic cell vaccination. These receptors were taken from a human donor with glioblastoma.

In DNA, the CDR3 is TGTGCCAGCAGGGTTAGCGGGGAGCTGGAGCAGTTCTTC. Translation: CASRVSGELEQFF. The rearrangement joins TRBV6-1 to TRBJ2-1; 8 bases map to TRBD2. V lost 6 bases, J lost 10 bases, and 8 bases stayed unmatched. The CDR3 consists of 13 residues. Germline lookup yields CDR1 MNHNS and CDR2 SASEGT.

The V call is TRBV5-1, the J call TRBJ1-1; 9 bases match TRBD1. The length of the CDR3 is 15 residues. Germline CDR1 SGHRS, CDR2 YFSETQ. Germline trimming cut 3 bases from V and 2 bases from J; bases unmatched to any gene: 5. In DNA, the CDR3 is TGCGCCAGCAGCTCCCAGACAGGGGGAAACACTGAAGCTTTCTTT. This translates into CASSSQTGGNTEAFF.

The chain employs TRBV6-5 and TRBJ1-6; TRBD1 agrees at 8 bases. Per the germline V gene, CDR1 is MNHEY and CDR2 is SVGAGI. V lost 2 bases to trimming and J lost 9 bases; unmatched junction nucleotides: 9. The CDR3 sequence is 16 residues long. CDR3 residues: CASSYGGRGRSSPLHF. CDR3 DNA: TGTGCCAGCAGTTACGGGGGCAGGGGGCGAAGTTCACCCCTCCACTTT.

This chain links TRBV18 with TRBJ1-1, with no clear D. Trimming shortened V by 8 bases and J by 0 bases, and 16 bases separated the two germline ends. Germline assignment: CDR1 KGHSH and CDR2 LQKENI. This CDR3 is 15 amino acids long. CDR3 in DNA: TGTGCCAGCCCCGGACTCTACGGGGTGAACACTGAAGCTTTCTTT. Its translation: CASPGLYGVNTEAFF.

V is TRBV27 and J is TRBJ1-5; TRBD1 matches at 8 bases. Germline trimming cut 3 bases from V and 4 bases from J; bases unmatched to any gene: 2. From germline, CDR1 is MNHEY and CDR2 SMNVEV (reference sequence). The CDR3 totals 14 residues. This CDR3 reads CASSFGQGNQPQHF. The CDR3 nucleotides read TGTGCCAGCAGTTTCGGACAGGGTAATCAGCCCCAGCATTTT.

The chain employs TRBV5-1 and TRBJ1-2; 9 nucleotides agree with TRBD1. Germline V gene lookup returns CDR1 SGHRS and CDR2 YFSETQ. V was clipped by 2 bases and J by 4 bases; unmatched bases: 6. CDR3 length: 15 amino acids. DNA of the CDR3: TGCGCCAGCAGCTTCGCGACAGGGGGAGGCTATGGCTACACCTTC. Translating it yields CASSFATGGGYGYTF.

The CDR3 loop reads CASSQDRIYEQYF. The DNA of the CDR3 is TGTGCCAGCTCCCAGGACAGAATCTACGAGCAGTACTTC. J is TRBJ2-7 and V is TRBV18; D may be TRBD1 (6 bases). V was clipped by 6 bases and J by 3 bases, with 12 bases between them. Germline V lookup: CDR1 KGHSH, CDR2 LQKENI. The length of the CDR3 is 13 residues.

A single count supports this clone. The chain joins TRBV9 to TRBJ2-5, with 12 bases fitting TRBD2. V shed 3 bases and J 5 bases; nucleotides not matched to a gene: 5. The CDR3 spans 15 residues. In germline, CDR1 is SGDLS, CDR2 YYNGEE. The CDR3 DNA is TGTGCCAGCAGCGCTAGGACTAGCGGGATGGAGACCCAGTACTTC. As protein: CASSARTSGMETQYF. The full variable domain, in which reference TRBV9 and TRBJ2-5 provide the parts outside the CDR3, is DSGVTQTPKHLITATGQRVTLRCSPRSGDLSVYWYQQSLDQGLQFLIQYYNGEERAKGNILERFSAQQFPDLHSELNLSSLELGDSALYFCASSARTSGMETQYFGPGTRLLVL.

The V gene is TRBV19, the J gene TRBJ1-3; D uncertain. V dropped 1 base and J dropped 0 bases, with 10 bases sitting between them. The CDR3 is made up of 16 amino acids. CDR1 LNHDA and CDR2 SQIVND come from the germline V gene (reference sequence). CDR3 nucleotide sequence: TGTGCCAGTAGTATAGCTCGCCCGAGCTCTGGAAACACCATATATTTT. Protein: CASSIARPSSGNTIYF. Full variable domain (missing parts from reference TRBV19 and TRBJ1-3): DGGITQSPKYLFRKEGQNVTLSCEQNLNHDAMYWYRQDPGQGLRLIYYSQIVNDFQKGDIAEGYSVSREKKESFPLTVTSAQKNPTAFYLCASSIARPSSGNTIYFGEGSWLTVV.

The genes are TRBV6-5 and TRBJ2-1, with TRBD2 matching 8 bases. V was clipped by 8 bases and J by 4 bases; unmatched bases: 7. CDR3 size: 14 residues. The germline gives CDR1 MNHEY, CDR2 SVGAGI. CDR3 nucleotide sequence: TGTGCCAGCGCTTTCGGGGGGGGGTACAATGAGCAGTTCTTC. Its translation: CASAFGGGYNEQFF.

J is TRBJ2-3 and V is TRBV2; possible D gene TRBD2, 6 bases. Germline CDR1 and CDR2: SNHLY and FYNNEI. Trimming removed 3 bases at V and 6 bases at J, with 10 bases between. This CDR3 comprises 13 residues. The CDR3 DNA reads as TGTGCCAGCAGTGATAATGGGGGGGATACGCAGTATTTT. Encoded protein: CASSDNGGDTQYF.

This rearrangement joins TRBV18 to TRBJ2-3; 7 bases align to TRBD2. Germline V gene lookup returns CDR1 KGHSH and CDR2 LQKENI. The CDR3 totals 16 residues. V lost 0 bases and J lost 3; bases outside the gene matches: 6. DNA for the CDR3: TGTGCCAGCTCACCACCCGCGGGACTAAAAACAGATACGCAGTATTTT. Residues: CASSPPAGLKTDTQYF.

This clone was found once. The rearrangement uses TRBV27 and TRBJ2-7, with 8 bases aligning to TRBD1. The CDR3 contains 14 residues. Germline V gives CDR1 MNHEY, CDR2 SMNVEV (reference sequence). J was trimmed by 6 bases and V by 0 bases; bases with no gene match: 4. In nucleotides, the CDR3 is TGTGCCAGCAGTTTATCGAGAACAGGGGGCGAGCAGTACTTC. Amino acids: CASSLSRTGGEQYF.

Details on this clone: The same CDR3 is also encoded by other DNA sequences in this sample. The chain couples TRBV9 to TRBJ2-5; possible D gene TRBD2, 6 bases. V was clipped by 0 bases and J by 1 base, with 7 bases between them. The CDR3 consists of 14 residues. Germline CDR1 reads SGDLS; CDR2 reads YYNGEE. The DNA of the CDR3 is TGTGCCAGCAGCGTAGGGGACTCCCAAGAGACCCAGTACTTC. Translating it yields CASSVGDSQETQYF.

The chain links TRBV5-1 to TRBJ2-3, with D possibly matching TRBD2 (6 bases). Per the germline V gene, CDR1 is SGHRS and CDR2 is YFSETQ. Trimming removed 3 bases from V and 6 bases from J, with 17 bases in between. The CDR3 has 15 residues. The CDR3 DNA is TGCGCCAGCAGCTATGGGGGGACGCGAATGGATACGCAGTATTTT. Protein: CASSYGGTRMDTQYF.

The table lists this clone with a few counts. V is TRBV7-9 and J is TRBJ2-3; 7 positions match TRBD2. The V segment lost 1 base and the J segment 2 bases; nucleotides outside the gene matches: 6. CDR1 is SEHNR, CDR2 FQNEAQ, per germline (reference sequence). CDR3 length: 16 amino acids. The CDR3 spells CASSLGASGITDTQYF. The CDR3 DNA reads TGTGCCAGCAGCTTAGGGGCTAGCGGAATCACAGATACGCAGTATTTT. The full variable domain, rest sourced from reference TRBV7-9 and TRBJ2-3, is DTGVSQNPRHKITKRGQNVTFRCDPISEHNRLYWYRQTLGQGPEFLTYFQNEAQLEKSRLLSDRFSAERPKGSFSTLEIQRTEQGDSAMYLCASSLGASGITDTQYFGPGTRLTVL.

This chain links TRBV6-5 with TRBJ2-7; D is possibly TRBD1 (6 bases). V was trimmed by 2 bases and J by 2 bases, leaving 7 bases between them. Germline V gene sequence: CDR1 MNHEY, CDR2 SVGAGI. This CDR3 has 13 residues. CDR3 sequence: CASSYPGAYEQYF. The CDR3 DNA reads as TGTGCCAGCAGTTACCCAGGGGCCTACGAGCAGTACTTC.

V and J are TRBV30 and TRBJ2-7; tentative D call: TRBD2 (6 bases). The V gene's germline CDR1 is GTSNPN and CDR2 SVGIG (reference sequence). Trimming stripped 1 base from V and 5 bases from J, with 15 bases between. The CDR3 covers 14 residues. DNA for the CDR3: TGTGCCTGGAGTGCCCAGGGTCGGAGGGACGAGCAGTACTTC. Protein sequence: CAWSAQGRRDEQYF.

This chain connects TRBV10-1 to TRBJ2-3, with D possibly being TRBD2 (6 bases). CDR3 size: 16 residues. The V and J ends lost 3 bases and 2 bases respectively, with 15 bases between them. Germline values: CDR1 WNHNN, CDR2 SYGVQD (reference sequence). CDR3 amino acids: CASSDVLAGNTDTQYF. The CDR3, as DNA: TGCGCCAGCAGTGATGTTTTGGCGGGGAACACAGATACGCAGTATTTT.

This clone was detected once. V and J are TRBV21-1 and TRBJ1-2. TRBV21-1 is a listed pseudogene. The CDR3 covers 17 residues. DNA of the CDR3: TGTGCCAGCAGCAAAGGCGGTCTGTCGGCCGGAGGCTATGGCTACACCTTC. Translated: CASSKGGLSAGGYGYTF.

The V and J genes are TRBV5-1 and TRBJ2-3; 11 bases are a match to TRBD2. Trimming took 3 bases from V and 4 from J; bases not matched to a gene: 4. Germline V gene lookup returns CDR1 SGHRS and CDR2 YFSETQ. The CDR3 runs to 15 residues. The DNA for the CDR3 is TGCGCCAGCAGCTCGGGACTAGCGGAAGCAGATACGCAGTATTTT. Protein sequence: CASSSGLAEADTQYF. The variable domain in full, completed from reference TRBV5-1 and TRBJ2-3, reads KAGVTQTPRYLIKTRGQQVTLSCSPISGHRSVSWYQQTPGQGLQFLFEYFSETQRNKGNFPGRFSGRQFSNSRSEMNVSTLELGDSALYLCASSSGLAEADTQYFGPGTRLTVL.